The 20 T cell receptor beta chains reported below all come from one sample, sequenced in a study of cytomegalovirus exposure and HLA in healthy donors. PCR amplification relied on 60 Vbeta primers (plus 13 Jbeta primers). Sequenced by immunoSEQ multiplex PCR; TCRdb stores in-frame clones only, minus some. The sample holds 150,000 to 200,000 clones, 77% seen once. Sequencing was carried out using PBMCs. These receptors were collected from a woman aged 25 to 39 in good health and CMV-seronegative.

The rearrangement links TRBV27 to TRBJ2-7; 9 nucleotides agree with TRBD1. Germline trimming cut 5 bases from V and 0 bases from J; bases unmatched to any gene: 8. From germline, CDR1 is MNHEY and CDR2 SMNVEV (reference sequence). CDR3 length: 16 amino acids. CDR3 amino acids: CASSKTGGDSSYEQYF. The CDR3 DNA follows: TGTGCCAGCAGTAAAACAGGGGGCGATTCCTCCTACGAGCAGTACTTC.

V gene TRBV7-6 combines with J gene TRBJ2-7; weak D call: TRBD1 (5 bases). Germline CDR1 is SGHVS and CDR2 is FNYEAQ. The CDR3 runs to 14 residues. Trimming pared 1 base from V and 2 bases from J, leaving 9 bases between. This CDR3 reads CASSLDQGTYEQYF. Written as DNA, the CDR3 is TGTGCCAGCAGCTTAGATCAGGGTACCTACGAGCAGTACTTC.

The J gene is TRBJ2-1, the V gene TRBV7-2; D is uncertain. The CDR3 is 16 residues long. In germline, CDR1 is SGHTA, CDR2 FQGNSA. Trimming shortened V by 2 bases and J by 1 base, and 12 bases separated the two germline ends. The CDR3 reads CASSLQVSSSYNEQFF. CDR3 DNA sequence: TGTGCCAGCAGCTTACAAGTCTCCAGTTCCTACAATGAGCAGTTCTTC. The complete variable domain, with remaining parts taken from reference TRBV7-2 and TRBJ2-1, reads GAGVSQSPSNKVTEKGKDVELRCDPISGHTALYWYRQSLGQGLEFLIYFQGNSAPDKSGLPSDRFSAERTGGSVSTLTIQRTQQEDSAVYLCASSLQVSSSYNEQFFGPGTRLTVL.

The CDR3 bases are TGTGCCTGGAGTGTAGCCCGCACCTACGAGCAGTACTTC. Translation: CAWSVARTYEQYF. The V and J genes are TRBV30 and TRBJ2-7, with D hard to call. Germline assignment: CDR1 GTSNPN and CDR2 SVGIG (reference sequence). This CDR3 is built from 13 residues. Between the trimmed V and J ends, which lost 0 bases and 2 bases, there was a span of 8 bases.

The chain has TRBV5-8 and TRBJ2-7, with TRBD2 as a possible D gene (6 bases). Germline V gene data show CDR1 as SGHTS and CDR2 as YDEGEE. The CDR3 runs to 15 residues. With 4 bases removed from V and 0 bases from J, the gap between germline ends came to 14 bases. Here the CDR3 reads CASSAPVSGSYEQYF. For the CDR3, the DNA is TGTGCCAGCAGCGCCCCGGTTAGCGGCTCCTACGAGCAGTACTTC.

This chain links TRBV2 with TRBJ1-1; no clear D gene. The CDR3 runs 11 residues. Germline values: CDR1 SNHLY, CDR2 FYNNEI. V was clipped by 10 bases and J by 3 bases, with 9 bases between them. The CDR3 sequence is CATRRYTEAFF. In DNA, the CDR3 is TGTGCCACCCGGAGGTACACTGAAGCTTTCTTT.

This rearrangement joins TRBV13 to TRBJ1-2; possible D gene TRBD1, 6 bases. V was clipped by 8 bases and J by 0 bases, with 16 bases between them. CDR1 is PRHDT, CDR2 FYEKMQ, per germline (reference sequence). This CDR3 spans 15 amino acids. CDR3 in amino acids: CASSSVDSPNYGYTF. CDR3 nucleotides: TGTGCCAGCTCATCGGTGGACAGCCCTAACTATGGCTACACCTTC.

The chain carries TRBV18 and TRBJ2-3; the D gene is possibly TRBD2 (6 bases). From germline, CDR1 is KGHSH and CDR2 LQKENI. CDR3 length equals 16 residues. Trimming removed 3 bases from V and 1 base from J, with 14 bases in between. The CDR3 DNA is TGTGCCAGCTCACCTGCCGGGACTCGTCGCACAGATACGCAGTATTTT. It yields the protein CASSPAGTRRTDTQYF.

This clone was counted only a few times. The chain uses TRBV6-1 and TRBJ1-1; D is perhaps TRBD1 (5 bases). Trimming shortened V by 3 bases and J by 4 bases, and 12 bases separated the two germline ends. The CDR3 contains 14 residues. Germline V gene sequence: CDR1 MNHNS, CDR2 SASEGT. The CDR3 coding sequence is TGTGCCAGCAGTGATTCGGGCAGGGTCACTGAAGCTTTCTTT. It yields the protein CASSDSGRVTEAFF.

The chain carries TRBV29-1 and TRBJ1-1; possibly TRBD1 for D (6 bases). This CDR3 spans 13 amino acids. Germline V gene data show CDR1 as SQVTM and CDR2 as ANQGSEA. V was pared by 4 bases and J by 0 bases, with 9 bases between. The chain's CDR3 is CSVAGTLNTEAFF. In DNA form, the CDR3 reads TGCAGCGTTGCTGGGACACTGAACACTGAAGCTTTCTTT.

This chain joins TRBV9 and TRBJ1-1; D gene uncertain. The CDR3 length is 15 residues. The V and J ends lost 0 bases and 10 bases respectively, with 19 bases between them. CDR1 and CDR2 from the germline V gene are SGDLS and YYNGEE. Here the CDR3 reads CASSVDLSGSLGAFF. The CDR3 DNA reads as TGTGCCAGCAGCGTAGATCTCTCGGGGTCCCTGGGAGCTTTCTTT.

V usage is TRBV28 and J usage is TRBJ1-1; D remains ambiguous. Trimming took off 3 bases at V and 6 bases at J, with 20 bases between the two ends. CDR3 length: 16 amino acids. Per the germline V gene, CDR1 is MDHEN and CDR2 is SYDVKM. The CDR3 loop reads CASSFGPNSGGSEAFF. CDR3 DNA sequence: TGTGCCAGCAGTTTCGGCCCTAATAGTGGAGGATCTGAAGCTTTCTTT. The entire variable domain, with the rest obtained from reference TRBV28 and TRBJ1-1, is as follows: DVKVTQSSRYLVKRTGEKVFLECVQDMDHENMFWYRQDPGLGLRLIYFSYDVKMKEKGDIPEGYSVSREKKERFSLILESASTNQTSMYLCASSFGPNSGGSEAFFGQGTRLTVV.

A remark on this clone: Additional DNA sequences in this sample encode the identical CDR3. The chain recombines TRBV27 with TRBJ2-7, with D maybe TRBD2 (5 bases). Germline values: CDR1 MNHEY, CDR2 SMNVEV (reference sequence). V lost 3 bases and J 3 bases, leaving 9 bases between the germline ends. This CDR3 region has 13 residues. The CDR3 here is CASSLTGSYEQYF. CDR3 DNA: TGTGCCAGCAGTTTGACGGGGAGCTACGAGCAGTACTTC.

This chain links TRBV7-9 with TRBJ1-2; D may be TRBD1 (5 bases). CDR3 length: 14 amino acids. Germline CDR1 SEHNR, CDR2 FQNEAQ (reference sequence). V lost 1 base and J lost 3, with 9 bases in between. The CDR3 bases are TGTGCCAGCAGCTTAGTGGGAGGGGACTATGGCTACACCTTC. It translates to CASSLVGGDYGYTF.

The table lists this clone with a few counts. The chain combines TRBV6-6 with TRBJ1-1; TRBD1 matches at 8 bases. From germline, CDR1 is MNHNY and CDR2 SVGAGI (reference sequence). This CDR3 contains 16 residues. Losses at the gene ends were 7 bases for V and 0 bases for J; bases not matched to a gene: 10. The CDR3: CASTPRTGTMNTEAFF. CDR3 bases: TGTGCCAGCACCCCAAGGACAGGGACAATGAACACTGAAGCTTTCTTT.

This clone was counted between two and nine times. The J gene is TRBJ1-2, the V gene TRBV4-1; tentative D call: TRBD1 (5 bases). Germline lookup yields CDR1 MGHRA and CDR2 YSYEKL. CDR3 length equals 13 residues. Trimming pared 2 bases from V and 4 bases from J, leaving 8 bases between. The CDR3 nucleotides read TGCGCCAGCAGCCAAAGACAGAGCTATGGCTACACCTTC. It is translated as CASSQRQSYGYTF.

This clone has a handful of counts. This chain joins TRBV27 and TRBJ2-2; TRBD2 is a possible D gene (5 bases). The CDR3 is 15 residues long. The germline gives CDR1 MNHEY, CDR2 SMNVEV (reference sequence). Trimming cost V 3 bases and J 6 bases, with 14 bases left between them. CDR3 in DNA: TGTGCCAGCAGTTTGAGAGGGAATCACGCCGGGGAGCTGTTTTTT. Amino acids: CASSLRGNHAGELFF.

This clone appeared once. This chain uses TRBV18 with TRBJ1-3; possibly TRBD1 for D (6 bases). Germline CDR1 reads KGHSH; CDR2 reads LQKENI. The CDR3 is made up of 18 amino acids. V shed 1 base and J shed 2 bases, with 18 bases lying between them. Here the CDR3 DNA reads TGTGCCAGCTCACCACTCGGACAGCTTCTGTCCCCTGGAAACACCATATATTTT. Translated: CASSPLGQLLSPGNTIYF.

The chain is built from TRBV7-9 and TRBJ2-1; TRBD2 aligns across 9 bases. There are 15 residues in the CDR3. Germline trimming cut 3 bases from V and 8 bases from J; bases unmatched to any gene: 8. Germline V gene sequence: CDR1 SEHNR, CDR2 FQNEAQ (reference sequence). The CDR3 loop reads CASSFRLAARDEQFF. The CDR3 bases are TGTGCCAGCAGCTTCAGACTAGCGGCTAGGGATGAGCAGTTCTTC.

This rearrangement joins TRBV19 to TRBJ2-3; D unresolved. V was pared by 5 bases and J by 7 bases, with 13 bases between. Per germline, CDR1 LNHDA and CDR2 SQIVND (reference sequence). The CDR3 extends over 13 amino acids. DNA for the CDR3: TGTGCCAGTAGTGCACGACGGAGTAATACGCAGTATTTT. Translation gives CASSARRSNTQYF.